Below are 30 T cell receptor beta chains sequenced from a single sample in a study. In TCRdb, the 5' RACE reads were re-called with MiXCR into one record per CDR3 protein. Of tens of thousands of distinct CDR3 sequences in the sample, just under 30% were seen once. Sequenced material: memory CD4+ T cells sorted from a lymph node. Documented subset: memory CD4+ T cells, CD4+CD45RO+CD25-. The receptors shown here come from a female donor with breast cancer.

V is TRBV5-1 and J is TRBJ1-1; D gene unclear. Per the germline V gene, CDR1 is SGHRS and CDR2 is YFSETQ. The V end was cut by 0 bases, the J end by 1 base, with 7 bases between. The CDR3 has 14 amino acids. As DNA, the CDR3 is TGCGCCAGCAGCTTGGTGGAGGGGAACACTGAAGCTTTCTTT. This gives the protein CASSLVEGNTEAFF.

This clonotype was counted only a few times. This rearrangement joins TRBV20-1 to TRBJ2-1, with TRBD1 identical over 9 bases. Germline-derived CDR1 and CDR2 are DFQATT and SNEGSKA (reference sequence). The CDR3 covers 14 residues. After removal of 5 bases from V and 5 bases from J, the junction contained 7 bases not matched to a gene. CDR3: CSAFRQGGDNEQFF. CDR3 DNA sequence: TGCAGTGCTTTTCGACAGGGGGGGGACAATGAGCAGTTCTTC.

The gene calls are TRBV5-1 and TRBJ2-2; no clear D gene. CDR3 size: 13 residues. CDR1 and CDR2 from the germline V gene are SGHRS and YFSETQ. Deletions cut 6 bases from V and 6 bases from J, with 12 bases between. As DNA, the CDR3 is TGCGCCAGCACCGTGGACCCTGCCGGGGAGCTGTTTTTT. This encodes CASTVDPAGELFF. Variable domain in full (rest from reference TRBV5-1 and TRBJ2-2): KAGVTQTPRYLIKTRGQQVTLSCSPISGHRSVSWYQQTPGQGLQFLFEYFSETQRNKGNFPGRFSGRQFSNSRSEMNVSTLELGDSALYLCASTVDPAGELFFGEGSRLTVL.

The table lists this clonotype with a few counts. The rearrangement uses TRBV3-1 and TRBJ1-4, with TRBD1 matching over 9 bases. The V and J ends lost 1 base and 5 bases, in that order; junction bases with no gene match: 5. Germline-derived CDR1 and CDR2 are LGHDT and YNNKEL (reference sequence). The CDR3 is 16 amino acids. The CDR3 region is CASSQGRGQGNEKLFF. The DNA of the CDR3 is TGTGCCAGCAGCCAAGGGAGGGGACAGGGAAATGAAAAACTGTTTTTT.

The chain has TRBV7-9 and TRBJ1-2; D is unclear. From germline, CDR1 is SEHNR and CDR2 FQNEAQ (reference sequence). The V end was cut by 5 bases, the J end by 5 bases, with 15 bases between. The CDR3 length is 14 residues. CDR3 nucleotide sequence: TGTGCCAGCAGCCAAGATGGAATGGGGTATGGCTACACCTTC. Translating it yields CASSQDGMGYGYTF. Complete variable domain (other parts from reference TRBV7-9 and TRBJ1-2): DTGVSQNPRHKITKRGQNVTFRCDPISEHNRLYWYRQTLGQGPEFLTYFQNEAQLEKSRLLSDRFSAERPKGSFSTLEIQRTEQGDSAMYLCASSQDGMGYGYTFGSGTRLTVV.

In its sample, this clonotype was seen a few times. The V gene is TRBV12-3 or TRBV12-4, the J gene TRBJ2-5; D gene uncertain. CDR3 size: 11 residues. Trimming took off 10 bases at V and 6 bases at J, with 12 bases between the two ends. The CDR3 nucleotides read TGTGCCATCCCGTGGGGAAAGACCCAGTACTTC. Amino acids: CAIPWGKTQYF.

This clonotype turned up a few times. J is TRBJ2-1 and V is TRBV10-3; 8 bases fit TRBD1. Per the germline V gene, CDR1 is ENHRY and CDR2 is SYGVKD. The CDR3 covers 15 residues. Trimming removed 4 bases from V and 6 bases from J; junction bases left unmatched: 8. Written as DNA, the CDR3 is TGTGCCATCAGTGGGGGACAGGTTTCATTCAATGAGCAGTTCTTC. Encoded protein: CAISGGQVSFNEQFF.

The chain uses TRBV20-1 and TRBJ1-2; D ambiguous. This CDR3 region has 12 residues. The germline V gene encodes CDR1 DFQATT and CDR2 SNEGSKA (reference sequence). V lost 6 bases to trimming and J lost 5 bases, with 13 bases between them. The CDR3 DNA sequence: TGCAGTGCAACACGGGCCGGTTATGGCTACACCTTC. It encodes CSATRAGYGYTF.

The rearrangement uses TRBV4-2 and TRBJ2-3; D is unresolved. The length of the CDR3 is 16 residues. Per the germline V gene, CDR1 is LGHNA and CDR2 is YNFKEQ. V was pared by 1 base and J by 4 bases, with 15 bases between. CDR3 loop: CASSQGLVIGPDTQYF. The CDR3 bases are TGTGCCAGCAGCCAAGGCCTAGTAATAGGGCCAGATACGCAGTATTTT.

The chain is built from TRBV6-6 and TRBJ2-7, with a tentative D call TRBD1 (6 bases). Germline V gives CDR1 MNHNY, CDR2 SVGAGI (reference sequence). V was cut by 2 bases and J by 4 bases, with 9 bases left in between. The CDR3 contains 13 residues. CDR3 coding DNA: TGTGCCAGCAGTTACAGGGGGAAGTACGAGCAGTACTTC. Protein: CASSYRGKYEQYF.

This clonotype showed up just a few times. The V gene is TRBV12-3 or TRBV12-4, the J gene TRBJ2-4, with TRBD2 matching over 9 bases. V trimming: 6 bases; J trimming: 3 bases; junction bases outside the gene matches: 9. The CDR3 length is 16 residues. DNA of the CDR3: TGTGCCAGCAGCCGTAGCACTAGCGGGCTCAAAAACATTCAGTACTTC. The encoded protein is CASSRSTSGLKNIQYF.

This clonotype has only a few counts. CDR3 in amino acids: CASSLGDRTNEQFF. In DNA, the CDR3 is TGTGCCAGCAGCTTAGGGGACAGGACCAATGAGCAGTTCTTC. This chain links TRBV11-1 with TRBJ2-1, with 8 bases lining up with TRBD1. The length of the CDR3 is 14 residues. Germline V CDR1 and CDR2: SGHAT, FQDESV (reference sequence). J lost 6 bases, V lost 1 base, and 2 bases had no gene match.

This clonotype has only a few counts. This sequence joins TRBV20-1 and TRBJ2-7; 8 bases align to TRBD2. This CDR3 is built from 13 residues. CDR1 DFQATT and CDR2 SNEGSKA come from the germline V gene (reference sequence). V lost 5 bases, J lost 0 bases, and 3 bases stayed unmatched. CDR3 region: CSAHSGASYEQYF. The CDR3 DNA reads TGCAGTGCTCATAGCGGGGCCTCCTACGAGCAGTACTTC.

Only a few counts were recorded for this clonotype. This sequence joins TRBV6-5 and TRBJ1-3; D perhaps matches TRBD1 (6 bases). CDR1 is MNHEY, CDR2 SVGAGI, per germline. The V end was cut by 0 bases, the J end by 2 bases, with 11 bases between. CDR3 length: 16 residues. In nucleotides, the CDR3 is TGTGCCAGCAGTTACTCGTCCAGGGGAACTGGAAACACCATATATTTT. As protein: CASSYSSRGTGNTIYF.

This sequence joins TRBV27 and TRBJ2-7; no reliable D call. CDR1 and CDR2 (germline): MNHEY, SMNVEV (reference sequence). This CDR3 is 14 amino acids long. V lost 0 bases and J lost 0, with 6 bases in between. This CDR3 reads CASSLSKGSYEQYF. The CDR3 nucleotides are TGTGCCAGCAGTTTATCGAAGGGCTCCTACGAGCAGTACTTC.

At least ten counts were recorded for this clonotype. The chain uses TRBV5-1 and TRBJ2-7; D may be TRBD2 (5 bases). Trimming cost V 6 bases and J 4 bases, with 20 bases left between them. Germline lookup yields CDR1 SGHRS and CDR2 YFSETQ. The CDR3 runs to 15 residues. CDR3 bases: TGCGCCAGCACCGTTGAACCGGGCCGAGGGTACGAGCAGTACTTC. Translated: CASTVEPGRGYEQYF.

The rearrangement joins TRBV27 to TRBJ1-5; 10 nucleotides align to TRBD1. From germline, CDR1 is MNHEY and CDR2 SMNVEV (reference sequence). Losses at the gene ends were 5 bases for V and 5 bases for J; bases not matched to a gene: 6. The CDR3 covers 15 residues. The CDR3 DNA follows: TGTGCCAGCAGTCTCAGAGGGACAGGGGATCAGCCCCAGCATTTT. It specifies CASSLRGTGDQPQHF.

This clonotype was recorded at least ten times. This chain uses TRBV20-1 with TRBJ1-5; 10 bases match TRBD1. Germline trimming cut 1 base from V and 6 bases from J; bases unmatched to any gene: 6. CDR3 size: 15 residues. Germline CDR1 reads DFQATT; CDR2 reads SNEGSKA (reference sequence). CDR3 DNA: TGCAGTGCTAGAGGATCCCGGACAGGGGGTCAGCCCCAGCATTTT. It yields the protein CSARGSRTGGQPQHF.

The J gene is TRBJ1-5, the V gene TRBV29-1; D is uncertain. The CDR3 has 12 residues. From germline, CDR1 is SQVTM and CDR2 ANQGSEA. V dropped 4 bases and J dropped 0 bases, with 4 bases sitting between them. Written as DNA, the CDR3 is TGCAGCGTTGGACATAGCAATCAGCCCCAGCATTTT. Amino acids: CSVGHSNQPQHF.

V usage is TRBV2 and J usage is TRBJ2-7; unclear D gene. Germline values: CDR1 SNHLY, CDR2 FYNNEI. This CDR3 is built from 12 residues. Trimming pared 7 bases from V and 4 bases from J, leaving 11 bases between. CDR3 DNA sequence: TGTGCCAGCACAAGGCTAGGATACGAGCAGTACTTC. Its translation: CASTRLGYEQYF.

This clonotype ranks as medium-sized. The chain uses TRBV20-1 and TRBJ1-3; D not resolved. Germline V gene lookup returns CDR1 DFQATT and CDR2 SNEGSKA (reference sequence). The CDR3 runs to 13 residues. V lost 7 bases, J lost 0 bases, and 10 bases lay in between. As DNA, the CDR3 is TGCAGTGTTGCCGGACCCTCTGGAAACACCATATATTTT. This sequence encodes CSVAGPSGNTIYF.

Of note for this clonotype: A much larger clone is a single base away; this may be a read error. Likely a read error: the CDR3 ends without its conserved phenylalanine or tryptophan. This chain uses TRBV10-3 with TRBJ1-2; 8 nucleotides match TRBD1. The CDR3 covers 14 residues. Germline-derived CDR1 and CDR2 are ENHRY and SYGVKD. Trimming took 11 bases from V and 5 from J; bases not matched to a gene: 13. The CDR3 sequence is CAATRDRGGYGYTI. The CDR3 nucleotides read TGTGCCGCCACCCGAGACAGGGGTGGTTATGGCTACACCATC.

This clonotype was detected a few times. The DNA of the CDR3 is TGTGCCAGCGGCCGAACCCAAGAGACCCAGTACTTC. This gives the protein CASGRTQETQYF. V is TRBV3-1 and J is TRBJ2-5; D ambiguous. The CDR3 extends over 12 amino acids. Trimming cost V 8 bases and J 1 base, with 8 bases left between them. Per the germline V gene, CDR1 is LGHDT and CDR2 is YNNKEL (reference sequence).

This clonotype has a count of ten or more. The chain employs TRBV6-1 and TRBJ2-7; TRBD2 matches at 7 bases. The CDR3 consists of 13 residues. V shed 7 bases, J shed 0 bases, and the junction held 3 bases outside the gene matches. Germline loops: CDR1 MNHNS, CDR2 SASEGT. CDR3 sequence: CASKGGGSYEQYF. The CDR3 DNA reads TGTGCCAGCAAAGGCGGGGGCTCCTACGAGCAGTACTTC.

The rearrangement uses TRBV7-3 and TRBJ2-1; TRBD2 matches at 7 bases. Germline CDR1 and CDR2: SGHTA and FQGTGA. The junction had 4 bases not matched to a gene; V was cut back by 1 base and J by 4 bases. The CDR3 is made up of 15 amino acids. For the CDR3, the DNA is TGTGCCAGCAGCTTAAGTCTAGCGGAATACAATGAGCAGTTCTTC. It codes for CASSLSLAEYNEQFF.

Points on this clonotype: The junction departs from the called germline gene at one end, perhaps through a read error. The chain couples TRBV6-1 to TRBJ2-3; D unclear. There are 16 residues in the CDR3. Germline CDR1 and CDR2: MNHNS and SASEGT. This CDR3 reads CTSSEGPSGNINTQYF. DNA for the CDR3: TGTACCAGCAGTGAAGGCCCCTCGGGTAATATCAATACGCAGTATTTT.

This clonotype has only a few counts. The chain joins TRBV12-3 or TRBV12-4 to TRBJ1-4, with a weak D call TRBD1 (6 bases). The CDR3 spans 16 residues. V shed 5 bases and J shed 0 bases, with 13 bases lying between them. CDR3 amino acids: CASSTGTLSTNEKLFF. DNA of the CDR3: TGTGCCAGCAGTACTGGGACACTCTCAACTAATGAAAAACTGTTTTTT.

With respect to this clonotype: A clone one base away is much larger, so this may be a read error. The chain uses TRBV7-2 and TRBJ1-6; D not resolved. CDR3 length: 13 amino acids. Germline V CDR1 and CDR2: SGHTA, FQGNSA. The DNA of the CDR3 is TGTGCCAGCAGCCGAGAGCATAAGTCACCCCTCCGCTTT. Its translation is CASSREHKSPLRF. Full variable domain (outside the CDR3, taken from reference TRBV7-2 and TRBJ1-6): GAGVSQSPSNKVTEKGKDVELRCDPISGHTALYWYRQSLGQGLEFLIYFQGNSAPDKSGLPSDRFSAERTGGSVSTLTIQRTQQEDSAVYLCASSREHKSPLRFGNGTRLTVT.

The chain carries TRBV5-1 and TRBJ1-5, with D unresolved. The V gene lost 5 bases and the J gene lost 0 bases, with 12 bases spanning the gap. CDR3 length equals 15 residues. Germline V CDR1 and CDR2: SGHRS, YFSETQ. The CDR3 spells CASRTDGNSNQPQHF. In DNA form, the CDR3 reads TGCGCCAGCAGAACTGACGGAAATAGCAATCAGCCCCAGCATTTT.

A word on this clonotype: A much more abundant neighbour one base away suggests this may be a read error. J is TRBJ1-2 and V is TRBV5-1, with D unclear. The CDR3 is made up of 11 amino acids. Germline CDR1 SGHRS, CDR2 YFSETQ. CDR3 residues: CASGVNYGYAF. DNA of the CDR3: TGCGCCAGCGGGGTCAACTATGGCTACGCCTTC.